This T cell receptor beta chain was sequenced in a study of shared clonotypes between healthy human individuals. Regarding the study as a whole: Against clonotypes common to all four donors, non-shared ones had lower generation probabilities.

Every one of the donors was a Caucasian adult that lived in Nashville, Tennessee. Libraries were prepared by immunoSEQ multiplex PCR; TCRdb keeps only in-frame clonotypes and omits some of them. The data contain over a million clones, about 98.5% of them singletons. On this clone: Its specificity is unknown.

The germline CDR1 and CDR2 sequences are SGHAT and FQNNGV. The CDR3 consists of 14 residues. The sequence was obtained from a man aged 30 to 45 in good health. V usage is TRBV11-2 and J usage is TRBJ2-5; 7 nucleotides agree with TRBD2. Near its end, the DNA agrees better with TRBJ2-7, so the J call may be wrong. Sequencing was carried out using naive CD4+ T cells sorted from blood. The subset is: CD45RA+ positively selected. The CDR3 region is CASSPGLTSAEQYF. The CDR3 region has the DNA TGTGCCAGCAGCCCGGGACTAACCTCCGCCGAGCAGTACTTC.